The 13 T cell receptor beta chains below come from one sample, sequenced in a study of CD8 T cells in Susac syndrome. cDNA came from approximately 0.5 to 1 ug RNA primed by random hexamers. Using its own MiXCR run on the immunoSEQ multiplex PCR reads, TCRdb lists one record per CDR3 protein. The table lists approximately 94,000 distinct CDR3 sequences, 95% of them singletons. The specimen sequenced was CD8+ T cells from PBMCs. Receptors originate from a human donor with Susac syndrome.

The V and J genes are TRBV27 and TRBJ2-5; D perhaps matches TRBD2 (5 bases). The ends were cut back, 3 bases at V and 4 bases at J, with 15 bases in the middle. The germline CDR1 and CDR2 sequences are MNHEY and SMNVEV (reference sequence). This CDR3 contains 15 residues. The CDR3 DNA is TGTGCCAGCAGTTTCGCACGGGGATCGGGAGAGACCCAGTACTTC. Translating gives CASSFARGSGETQYF.

This chain connects TRBV5-4 to TRBJ2-5, with a tentative D call TRBD1 (6 bases). Germline V gene lookup returns CDR1 SGHNT and CDR2 YYREEE (reference sequence). This CDR3 spans 13 amino acids. V shed 4 bases and J shed 5 bases, with 12 bases lying between them. The CDR3: CASSTGHVETQYF. The CDR3 coding sequence is TGTGCCAGCAGCACGGGACATGTGGAGACCCAGTACTTC.

The chain links TRBV7-9 to TRBJ2-1; a possible D gene is TRBD1 (6 bases). V was trimmed by 6 bases and J by 1 base, leaving 16 bases between them. Per the germline V gene, CDR1 is SEHNR and CDR2 is FQNEAQ (reference sequence). The CDR3 sequence is 16 residues long. For the CDR3, the DNA is TGTGCCAGCAGACAACCTACAGACAGGTCCTACAATGAGCAGTTCTTC. Amino acid sequence: CASRQPTDRSYNEQFF.

The rearrangement uses TRBV20-1 and TRBJ2-4, with TRBD2 matching 7 bases. The V and J ends lost 7 bases and 6 bases, in that order; junction bases with no gene match: 21. The CDR3 consists of 17 residues. Germline loops: CDR1 DFQATT, CDR2 SNEGSKA (reference sequence). CDR3: CSVLGLSSDREGNIQYF. Written as DNA, the CDR3 is TGCAGTGTCCTGGGACTAAGTTCCGACAGAGAGGGAAACATTCAGTACTTC.

The V gene is TRBV2, the J gene TRBJ2-1; the D is unclear. Germline CDR1 SNHLY, CDR2 FYNNEI. The CDR3 covers 10 residues. V was pared by 8 bases and J by 7 bases, with 6 bases between. The CDR3 nucleotides read TGTGCCAGCGATGGGAATGAGCAGTTCTTC. Protein product: CASDGNEQFF.

CDR3 sequence: CASSPRGETQYF. The CDR3, as DNA: TGTGCCAGCAGCCCGAGGGGCGAGACCCAGTACTTC. The chain uses TRBV11-2 and TRBJ2-5; D may be TRBD1 or TRBD2 (5 bases each). The ends were cut back, 5 bases at V and 5 bases at J, with 9 bases in the middle. The CDR3 totals 12 residues. Per the germline V gene, CDR1 is SGHAT and CDR2 is FQNNGV.

The chain uses TRBV19 and TRBJ2-1; a weak D match, TRBD2 (5 bases). The CDR3 has 15 amino acids. Germline-derived CDR1 and CDR2 are LNHDA and SQIVND (reference sequence). V gave up 6 bases and J gave up 0 bases, with 12 bases separating them. For the CDR3, the DNA is TGTGCCAGTAGGCTAGCCTCTAGCTCCTACAATGAGCAGTTCTTC. Protein product: CASRLASSSYNEQFF.

As to this clonotype: Since no conserved phenylalanine or tryptophan closes the CDR3, a read error is the likely cause. In DNA form, the CDR3 reads TGCAGCGTTGCTTCGTGGAGGCAGTTCCTC. Translated: CSVASWRQFL. The genes are TRBV29-1 and TRBJ2-1; no clear D gene. The V gene lost 4 bases and the J gene lost 12 bases, with 10 bases spanning the gap. CDR3 size: 10 residues. CDR1 is SQVTM, CDR2 ANQGSEA, per germline.

The V gene is TRBV20-1, the J gene TRBJ2-7, with a tentative D call TRBD2 (7 bases). V was pared by 8 bases and J by 6 bases, with 20 bases between. CDR1 DFQATT and CDR2 SNEGSKA come from the germline V gene (reference sequence). The CDR3 contains 13 residues. CDR3 DNA: TGCAGTCAAAGGGGGGGATCTGAGATCGAGCAGTACTTC. Protein sequence: CSQRGGSEIEQYF.

The chain carries TRBV5-6 and TRBJ1-1, with D possibly being TRBD1 (6 bases). Per germline, CDR1 SGHDT and CDR2 YYEEEE. V was cut by 2 bases and J by 8 bases, with 13 bases left in between. This CDR3 has 13 amino acids. The CDR3 DNA sequence: TGTGCCAGCAGCTTCGGAGGGGGGGGCGAAGCTTTCTTT. Protein: CASSFGGGGEAFF. The complete variable domain, with remaining parts taken from reference TRBV5-6 and TRBJ1-1, reads DAGVTQSPTHLIKTRGQQVTLRCSPKSGHDTVSWYQQALGQGPQFIFQYYEEEERQRGNFPDRFSGHQFPNYSSELNVNALLLGDSALYLCASSFGGGGEAFFGQGTRLTVV.

The rearrangement links TRBV20-1 to TRBJ2-3; unclear D gene. Germline-derived CDR1 and CDR2 are DFQATT and SNEGSKA (reference sequence). V lost 5 bases and J 4 bases, leaving 13 bases between the germline ends. This CDR3 is 13 amino acids long. The CDR3 spells CSAPHGLSDTQYF. The CDR3 DNA follows: TGCAGTGCTCCGCACGGGTTGTCAGATACGCAGTATTTT.

The rearrangement joins TRBV29-1 to TRBJ2-5; the D gene is possibly TRBD1 (5 bases). The V end was cut by 6 bases, the J end by 5 bases, with 16 bases between. The CDR3 extends over 13 amino acids. CDR1 SQVTM and CDR2 ANQGSEA come from the germline V gene. CDR3: CSVRQSAAETQYF. CDR3 nucleotides: TGCAGCGTAAGACAGAGTGCGGCGGAGACCCAGTACTTC.

The CDR3 loop is CASSQGNRQTQHF. Here the CDR3 DNA reads TGTGCCAGCAGCCAAGGGAACAGGCAAACCCAGCATTTT. The rearrangement uses TRBV4-2 and TRBJ1-5; D is possibly TRBD1 (5 bases). Germline loops: CDR1 LGHNA, CDR2 YNFKEQ. V shed 1 base and J shed 11 bases, with 12 bases lying between them. The CDR3 length is 13 residues.